At least ten counts were recorded for the clone carrying this T cell receptor (beta chain). Preparation of the TCRbeta library was carried out with unique molecular identifiers. TCRdb redid the calling of the PCR reads with MiXCR, one entry per CDR3 protein. The table lists 600,000 to 800,000 distinct CDR3 sequences, less than 15% of them singletons. The entry originates in a study of T-cell reconstitution after alpha-beta-depleted transplantation in children. Germline assignment: CDR1 DFQATT and CDR2 SNEGSKA (reference sequence). The CDR3 consists of 14 residues. Trimming left V 2 bases short and J 2 bases short, with 10 bases between.

The sequencing here drew on PBMCs, taken before TCRalphabeta/CD19-depleted stem cell transplant. The sequence came from a girl aged 2 to 9 with congenital amegakaryocytic thrombocytopenia, due to receive a stem cell transplant. This rearrangement joins TRBV20-1 to TRBJ2-1; the D gene could be TRBD1 or TRBD2 (5 bases each). The CDR3 spells CSARLTGPYNEQFF. The DNA for the CDR3 is TGCAGTGCTAGACTTACGGGACCCTACAATGAGCAGTTCTTC.